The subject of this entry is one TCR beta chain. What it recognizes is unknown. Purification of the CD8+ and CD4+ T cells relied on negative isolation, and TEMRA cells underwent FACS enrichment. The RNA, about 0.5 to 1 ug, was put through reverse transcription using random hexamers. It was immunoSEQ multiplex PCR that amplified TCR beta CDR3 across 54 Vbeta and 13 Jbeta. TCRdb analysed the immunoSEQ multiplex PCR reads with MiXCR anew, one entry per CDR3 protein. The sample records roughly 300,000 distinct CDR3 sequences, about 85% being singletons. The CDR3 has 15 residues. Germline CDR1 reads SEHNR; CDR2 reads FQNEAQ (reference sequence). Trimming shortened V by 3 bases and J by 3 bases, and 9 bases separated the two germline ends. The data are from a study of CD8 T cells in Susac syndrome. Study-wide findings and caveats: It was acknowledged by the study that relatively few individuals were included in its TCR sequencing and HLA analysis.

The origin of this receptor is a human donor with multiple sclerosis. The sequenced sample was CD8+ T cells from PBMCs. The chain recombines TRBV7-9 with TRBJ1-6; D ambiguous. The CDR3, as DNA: TGTGCCAGCAGCTTGGACGGAAACTATAATTCACCCCTCCACTTT. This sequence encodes CASSLDGNYNSPLHF. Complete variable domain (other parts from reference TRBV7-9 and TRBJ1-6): DTGVSQNPRHKITKRGQNVTFRCDPISEHNRLYWYRQTLGQGPEFLTYFQNEAQLEKSRLLSDRFSAERPKGSFSTLEIQRTEQGDSAMYLCASSLDGNYNSPLHFGNGTRLTVT.